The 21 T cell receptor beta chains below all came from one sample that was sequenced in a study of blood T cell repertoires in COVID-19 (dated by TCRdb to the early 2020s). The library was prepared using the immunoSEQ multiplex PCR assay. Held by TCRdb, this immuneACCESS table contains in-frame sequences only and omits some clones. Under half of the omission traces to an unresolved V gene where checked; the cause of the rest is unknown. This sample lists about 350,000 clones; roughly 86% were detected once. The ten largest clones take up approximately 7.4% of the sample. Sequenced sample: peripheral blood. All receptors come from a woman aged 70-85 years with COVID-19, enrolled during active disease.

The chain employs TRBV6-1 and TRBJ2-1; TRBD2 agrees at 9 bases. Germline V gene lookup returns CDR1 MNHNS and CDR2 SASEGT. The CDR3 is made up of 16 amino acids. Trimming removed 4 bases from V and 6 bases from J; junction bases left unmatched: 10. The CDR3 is CASSGYKSGGTNEQFF. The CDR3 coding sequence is TGTGCCAGCAGTGGGTATAAGAGCGGGGGGACCAATGAGCAGTTCTTC.

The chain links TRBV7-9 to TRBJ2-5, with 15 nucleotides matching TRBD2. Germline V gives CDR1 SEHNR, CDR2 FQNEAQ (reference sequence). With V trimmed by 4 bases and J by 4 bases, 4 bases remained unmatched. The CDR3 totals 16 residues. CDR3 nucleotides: TGTGCCAGCAGCTCTGGACTAGCGGGGGGGACAGAGACCCAGTACTTC. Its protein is CASSSGLAGGTETQYF.

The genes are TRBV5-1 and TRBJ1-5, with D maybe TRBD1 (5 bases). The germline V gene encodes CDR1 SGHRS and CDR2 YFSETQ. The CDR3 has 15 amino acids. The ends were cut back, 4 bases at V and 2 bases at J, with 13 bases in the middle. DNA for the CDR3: TGCGCCAGCAGCCCCGTCGGGGGGGGCAATCAGCCCCAGCATTTT. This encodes CASSPVGGGNQPQHF. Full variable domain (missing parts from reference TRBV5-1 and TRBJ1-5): KAGVTQTPRYLIKTRGQQVTLSCSPISGHRSVSWYQQTPGQGLQFLFEYFSETQRNKGNFPGRFSGRQFSNSRSEMNVSTLELGDSALYLCASSPVGGGNQPQHFGDGTRLSIL.

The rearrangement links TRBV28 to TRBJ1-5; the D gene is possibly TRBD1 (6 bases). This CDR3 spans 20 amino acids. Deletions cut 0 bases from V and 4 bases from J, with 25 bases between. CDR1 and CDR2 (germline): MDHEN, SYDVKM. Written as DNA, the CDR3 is TGTGCCAGCAGTTTATGGGGCTCGGGGGGCTCCCCGCCTCTTAATCAGCCCCAGCATTTT. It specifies CASSLWGSGGSPPLNQPQHF. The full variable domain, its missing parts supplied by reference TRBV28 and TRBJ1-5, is DVKVTQSSRYLVKRTGEKVFLECVQDMDHENMFWYRQDPGLGLRLIYFSYDVKMKEKGDIPEGYSVSREKKERFSLILESASTNQTSMYLCASSLWGSGGSPPLNQPQHFGDGTRLSIL.

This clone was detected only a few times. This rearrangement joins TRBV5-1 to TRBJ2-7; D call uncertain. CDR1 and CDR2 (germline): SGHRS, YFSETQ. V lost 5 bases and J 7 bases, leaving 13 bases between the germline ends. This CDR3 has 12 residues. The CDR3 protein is CASRSYYSEQYF. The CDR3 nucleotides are TGCGCCAGCAGATCGTATTACAGTGAGCAGTACTTC.

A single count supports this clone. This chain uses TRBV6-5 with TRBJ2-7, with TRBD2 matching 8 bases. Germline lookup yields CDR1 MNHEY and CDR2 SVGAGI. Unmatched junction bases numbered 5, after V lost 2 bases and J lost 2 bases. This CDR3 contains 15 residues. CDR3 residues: CASSYAAGVPYEQYF. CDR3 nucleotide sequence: TGTGCCAGCAGTTACGCAGCGGGGGTACCCTACGAGCAGTACTTC.

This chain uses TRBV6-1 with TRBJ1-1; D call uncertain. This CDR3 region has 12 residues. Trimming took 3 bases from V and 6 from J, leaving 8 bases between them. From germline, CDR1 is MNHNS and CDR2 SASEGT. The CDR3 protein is CASSEHYSEAFF. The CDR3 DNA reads TGTGCCAGCAGTGAGCACTATTCTGAAGCTTTCTTT.

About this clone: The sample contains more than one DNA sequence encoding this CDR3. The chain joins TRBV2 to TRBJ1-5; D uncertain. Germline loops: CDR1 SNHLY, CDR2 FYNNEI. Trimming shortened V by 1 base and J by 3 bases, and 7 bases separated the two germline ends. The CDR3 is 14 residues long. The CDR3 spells CASSEGGPNQPQHF. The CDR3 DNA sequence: TGTGCCAGCAGTGAAGGCGGGCCCAATCAGCCCCAGCATTTT.

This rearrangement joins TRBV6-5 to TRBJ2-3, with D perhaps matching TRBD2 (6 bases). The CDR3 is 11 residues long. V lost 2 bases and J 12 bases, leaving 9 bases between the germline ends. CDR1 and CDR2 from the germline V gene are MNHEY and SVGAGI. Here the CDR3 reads CASSYGGLQYF. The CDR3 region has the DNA TGTGCCAGCAGTTACGGGGGACTCCAGTATTTT.

The CDR3 nucleotides read TGTGCCACCAGTGATCCCCGTGGGGTCAGGGATGTCTACACCTTC. Amino acid sequence: CATSDPRGVRDVYTF. The chain is built from TRBV24-1 and TRBJ1-2; maybe TRBD1 (5 bases). The V gene's germline CDR1 is KGHDR and CDR2 SFDVKD. V gave up 3 bases and J gave up 10 bases, with 20 bases separating them. There are 15 residues in the CDR3.

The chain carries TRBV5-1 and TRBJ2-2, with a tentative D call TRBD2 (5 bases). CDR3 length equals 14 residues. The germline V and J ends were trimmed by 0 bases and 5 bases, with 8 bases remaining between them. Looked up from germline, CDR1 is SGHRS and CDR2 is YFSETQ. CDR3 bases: TGCGCCAGCAGCTTGGATTCGGGAACCGGGGAGCTGTTTTTT. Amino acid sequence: CASSLDSGTGELFF.

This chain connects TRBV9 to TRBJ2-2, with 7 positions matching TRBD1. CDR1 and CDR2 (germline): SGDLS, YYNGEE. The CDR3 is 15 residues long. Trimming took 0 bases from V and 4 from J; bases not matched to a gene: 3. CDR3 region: CASSVGGGVTGELFF. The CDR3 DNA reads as TGTGCCAGCAGCGTAGGAGGGGGCGTCACCGGGGAGCTGTTTTTT.

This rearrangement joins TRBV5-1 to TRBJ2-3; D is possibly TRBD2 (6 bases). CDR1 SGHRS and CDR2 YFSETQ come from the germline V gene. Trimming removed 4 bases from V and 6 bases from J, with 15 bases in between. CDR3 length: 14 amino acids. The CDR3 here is CASSQRVAGDTQYF. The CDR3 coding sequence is TGCGCCAGCAGCCAGCGGGTAGCTGGGGATACGCAGTATTTT.

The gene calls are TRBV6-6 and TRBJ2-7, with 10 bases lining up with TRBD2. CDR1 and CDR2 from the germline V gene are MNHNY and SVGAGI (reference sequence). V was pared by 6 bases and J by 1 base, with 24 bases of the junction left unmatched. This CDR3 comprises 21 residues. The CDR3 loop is CASSSWSVLAGATLQSYEQYF. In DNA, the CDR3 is TGTGCCAGCAGCTCCTGGTCAGTCCTAGCGGGGGCCACGTTGCAATCCTACGAGCAGTACTTC.

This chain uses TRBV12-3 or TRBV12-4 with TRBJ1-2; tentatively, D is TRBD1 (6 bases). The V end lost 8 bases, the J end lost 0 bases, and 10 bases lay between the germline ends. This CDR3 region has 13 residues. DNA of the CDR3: TGTGCCAGCTCGGGACAAACTAACTATGGCTACACCTTC. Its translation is CASSGQTNYGYTF.

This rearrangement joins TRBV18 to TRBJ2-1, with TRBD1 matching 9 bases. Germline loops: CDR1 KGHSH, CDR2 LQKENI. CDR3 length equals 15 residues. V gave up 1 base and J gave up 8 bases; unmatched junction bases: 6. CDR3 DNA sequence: TGTGCCAGCTCACCACTTGCCGGGACAGGGCATGAGCAGTTCTTC. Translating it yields CASSPLAGTGHEQFF. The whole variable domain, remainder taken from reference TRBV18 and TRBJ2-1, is NAGVMQNPRHLVRRRGQEARLRCSPMKGHSHVYWYRQLPEEGLKFMVYLQKENIIDESGMPKERFSAEFPKEGPSILRIQQVVRGDSAAYFCASSPLAGTGHEQFFGPGTRLTVL.

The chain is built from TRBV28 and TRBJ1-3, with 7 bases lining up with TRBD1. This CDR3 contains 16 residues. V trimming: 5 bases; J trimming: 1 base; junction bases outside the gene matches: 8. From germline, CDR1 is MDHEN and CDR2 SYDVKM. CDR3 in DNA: TGTGCCAGCAGTCAAGGGGGCGGGGAATCTGGAAACACCATATATTTT. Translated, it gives CASSQGGGESGNTIYF.

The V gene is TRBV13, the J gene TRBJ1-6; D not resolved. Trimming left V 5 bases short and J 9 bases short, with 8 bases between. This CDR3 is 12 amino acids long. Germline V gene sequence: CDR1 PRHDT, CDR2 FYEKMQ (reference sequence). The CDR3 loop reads CASSPPRSPLHF. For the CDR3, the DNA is TGTGCCAGCAGCCCTCCCCGTTCACCCCTCCACTTT.

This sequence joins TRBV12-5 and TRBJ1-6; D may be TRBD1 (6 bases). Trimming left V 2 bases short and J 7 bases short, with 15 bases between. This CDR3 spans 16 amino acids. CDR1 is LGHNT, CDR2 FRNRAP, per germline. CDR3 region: CASGLYRVDGNSPLHF. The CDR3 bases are TGTGCTAGTGGTTTGTACAGGGTAGATGGGAATTCACCCCTCCACTTT.

DNA for the CDR3: TGTGCCAGCAGCTTCCAGGCTGGGGCCCGGGAGACCCAGTACTTC. Protein: CASSFQAGARETQYF. This rearrangement joins TRBV7-2 to TRBJ2-5; D is possibly TRBD1 (5 bases). The germline CDR1 and CDR2 sequences are SGHTA and FQGNSA. CDR3 length equals 15 residues. V was cut by 3 bases and J by 5 bases, with 16 bases left in between.

CDR3 DNA sequence: TGCAGCGTGGCGGAGGGGTCCACAGATACGCAGTATTTT. This gives the protein CSVAEGSTDTQYF. This sequence joins TRBV29-1 and TRBJ2-3; the D gene is possibly TRBD2 (6 bases). This CDR3 has 13 residues. The V and J ends lost 6 bases and 2 bases respectively, with 12 bases between them. The V gene's germline CDR1 is SQVTM and CDR2 ANQGSEA.